These 15 T cell receptor beta chains were sequenced from one sample in a study of human T cells and chemical hapten exposure. The sample's time point: pre-sensitization, week 0. Treatment specified: therapeutic diphenylcyclopropenone sensitization with weekly scalp DPC. TCRdb called the RACE reads again in MiXCR, with one record for every CDR3 protein. The sample includes about 180,000 distinct CDR3 sequences, around 30% of them seen just once. The sequences come from whole blood, collected in connection with sensitization to the hapten diphenylcyclopropenone (DPC). These receptors were obtained from a woman younger than 45 with alopecia areata. Some clones in this sample may be carry-over from other donors' samples.

The V and J genes are TRBV20-1 and TRBJ1-5; 7 bases line up with TRBD1. Trimming cost V 6 bases and J 2 bases; bases outside gene matches: 10. The CDR3 sequence is 15 residues long. The germline V gene encodes CDR1 DFQATT and CDR2 SNEGSKA (reference sequence). DNA for the CDR3: TGCAGTGCCATCCGACAGGGCGGGCGCAATCAGCCCCAGCATTTT. It translates to CSAIRQGGRNQPQHF.

In its sample, this clonotype was seen a few times. The chain carries TRBV28 and TRBJ2-7; 10 nucleotides match TRBD2. The ends lost 4 bases at V and 0 bases at J; junction bases unmatched: 6. This CDR3 region has 16 residues. Looked up from germline, CDR1 is MDHEN and CDR2 is SYDVKM. The CDR3 DNA reads as TGTGCCAGCAGTTCCATAGCGGGGGGCGCCTCCTACGAGCAGTACTTC. It specifies CASSSIAGGASYEQYF.

Remarks on this clonotype: The junction shows a germline mismatch at one end, possibly a read error. This CDR3 is CASSYFDRGQTQHF. The DNA for the CDR3 is TGTGCCAGCAGTTATTTCGACCGGGGTCAGACCCAGCATTTT. The chain has TRBV6-2 or TRBV6-3 and TRBJ1-5; no firm D call. Germline V gives CDR1 MNHEY, CDR2 SVGEGT. This CDR3 has 14 amino acids.

This clonotype has only a few counts. V usage is TRBV28 and J usage is TRBJ1-1; D perhaps matches TRBD1 (6 bases). This CDR3 spans 13 amino acids. The V end lost 6 bases, the J end lost 7 bases, and 15 bases lay between the germline ends. The germline V gene has CDR1 MDHEN and CDR2 SYDVKM. DNA of the CDR3: TGTGCCAGCAGAACAGGGTCGGTGGGTGAAGCTTTCTTT. Amino acids: CASRTGSVGEAFF. Full variable domain (rest looked up from reference TRBV28 and TRBJ1-1): DVKVTQSSRYLVKRTGEKVFLECVQDMDHENMFWYRQDPGLGLRLIYFSYDVKMKEKGDIPEGYSVSREKKERFSLILESASTNQTSMYLCASRTGSVGEAFFGQGTRLTVV.

There are a few counts of this clonotype. The chain employs TRBV7-9 and TRBJ2-2, with D possibly being TRBD1 or TRBD2 (5 bases each). Trimming left V 2 bases short and J 6 bases short, with 13 bases between. Per the germline V gene, CDR1 is SEHNR and CDR2 is FQNEAQ (reference sequence). The CDR3 contains 15 residues. Here the CDR3 DNA reads TGTGCCAGCAGCTTAAGGGGAGACGGCGCCGGGGAGCTGTTTTTT. Protein: CASSLRGDGAGELFF.

The chain employs TRBV4-2 and TRBJ2-7; D is undetermined. CDR1 LGHNA and CDR2 YNFKEQ come from the germline V gene. This CDR3 contains 13 residues. Trimming removed 3 bases from V and 4 bases from J, with 10 bases in between. The CDR3 here is CASSQVKGYEQYF. Written as DNA, the CDR3 is TGTGCCAGCAGCCAGGTAAAAGGATACGAGCAGTACTTC.

The V and J genes are TRBV10-3 and TRBJ2-1; 11 bases fit TRBD2. This CDR3 comprises 16 residues. V was pared by 5 bases and J by 8 bases, with 11 bases of the junction left unmatched. The V gene's germline CDR1 is ENHRY and CDR2 SYGVKD. The CDR3 protein is CAISRLAGGPGDEQFF. The CDR3 DNA reads TGTGCCATCAGTCGGCTAGCGGGGGGCCCGGGGGATGAGCAGTTCTTC.

This chain links TRBV5-1 with TRBJ2-7; TRBD2 is a possible D gene (6 bases). This CDR3 has 13 residues. Germline CDR1 and CDR2: SGHRS and YFSETQ. Between the trimmed V and J ends, which lost 4 bases and 4 bases, there was a span of 12 bases. The CDR3 nucleotides read TGCGCCAGCAGCCAGACTAGTGGGTACGAGCAGTACTTC. It translates to CASSQTSGYEQYF.

This clonotype was seen only a few times. The J gene is TRBJ2-7, the V gene TRBV5-1; TRBD1 might be the D (7 bases). Germline CDR1 reads SGHRS; CDR2 reads YFSETQ. Trimming shortened V by 4 bases and J by 9 bases, and 23 bases separated the two germline ends. This CDR3 spans 15 amino acids. CDR3 region: CASSIARGTEEGQYF. The CDR3 DNA reads as TGCGCCAGCAGCATCGCCCGAGGGACAGAGGAGGGGCAGTACTTC.

At least ten counts were recorded for this clonotype. The chain is built from TRBV29-1 and TRBJ2-5; D is unresolved. Germline V gives CDR1 SQVTM, CDR2 ANQGSEA. The V end lost 4 bases, the J end lost 4 bases, and 10 bases lay between the germline ends. This CDR3 region has 12 residues. The CDR3 nucleotides are TGCAGCGTTGCGCGGAACGGAGAGACCCAGTACTTC. Protein product: CSVARNGETQYF.

V gene TRBV2 combines with J gene TRBJ2-3; D may correspond to TRBD1 or TRBD2 (5 bases each). Trimming shortened V by 4 bases and J by 2 bases, and 10 bases separated the two germline ends. Germline V gene data show CDR1 as SNHLY and CDR2 as FYNNEI. CDR3 size: 14 residues. CDR3 DNA: TGTGCCAGCAGTGTCGGGACGGCCACAGATACGCAGTATTTT. This gives the protein CASSVGTATDTQYF.

V gene TRBV29-1 combines with J gene TRBJ1-1; D is uncertain. Germline V CDR1 and CDR2: SQVTM, ANQGSEA. Deletions cut 2 bases from V and 0 bases from J, with 7 bases between. This CDR3 has 13 amino acids. Written as DNA, the CDR3 is TGCAGCGTTGAAAACCAGCTGAACACTGAAGCTTTCTTT. It codes for CSVENQLNTEAFF.

The chain has TRBV7-2 and TRBJ1-1, with no clear D. Per germline, CDR1 SGHTA and CDR2 FQGNSA. The CDR3 runs 12 residues. V was clipped by 5 bases and J by 10 bases, with 14 bases between them. The CDR3 here is CASSPTTLGAFF. DNA of the CDR3: TGTGCCAGCAGCCCAACAACACTGGGAGCTTTCTTT. The whole variable domain, filled in from reference TRBV7-2 and TRBJ1-1, reads GAGVSQSPSNKVTEKGKDVELRCDPISGHTALYWYRQSLGQGLEFLIYFQGNSAPDKSGLPSDRFSAERTGGSVSTLTIQRTQQEDSAVYLCASSPTTLGAFFGQGTRLTVV.

The chain uses TRBV6-2 or TRBV6-3 and TRBJ2-7; 10 bases line up with TRBD2. The V gene end was trimmed by 6 bases and the J gene end by 5 bases; junction bases not matched to a gene: 4. Germline V gene data show CDR1 as MNHEY and CDR2 as SVGEGT. The CDR3 sequence is 13 residues long. The CDR3 sequence is CASRASGSNEQYF. CDR3 bases: TGTGCCAGCAGAGCTAGCGGGAGTAACGAGCAGTACTTC.

There are a few counts of this clonotype. The J gene is TRBJ1-1, the V gene TRBV7-2; D uncertain. The V end was cut by 3 bases, the J end by 7 bases, with 12 bases between. Per germline, CDR1 SGHTA and CDR2 FQGNSA. CDR3 length: 13 residues. CDR3 sequence reads: CASSFSWAYEAFF. CDR3 in DNA: TGTGCCAGCAGCTTCTCTTGGGCTTATGAAGCTTTCTTT. The entire variable domain, with the rest obtained from reference TRBV7-2 and TRBJ1-1, is as follows: GAGVSQSPSNKVTEKGKDVELRCDPISGHTALYWYRQSLGQGLEFLIYFQGNSAPDKSGLPSDRFSAERTGGSVSTLTIQRTQQEDSAVYLCASSFSWAYEAFFGQGTRLTVV.